This T cell receptor (beta chain) appears in the sequencing data of a study of identical twins. TCRdb processed the 5' RACE reads anew with MiXCR; each CDR3 protein has one entry. The table has 700,000 or so distinct CDR3 sequences, over 8.5% seen once. This clonotype was seen repeatedly, ten times or more. Per germline, CDR1 SEHNR and CDR2 FQNEAQ (reference sequence). The CDR3 spans 15 residues. The V gene end was trimmed by 5 bases and the J gene end by 4 bases; junction bases not matched to a gene: 7. These data were likewise used in another study, on yellow fever vaccine responses in identical twins.

This clonotype was obtained from a woman between 18 and 29 years old in good health. The sequencing input was PBMCs. The rearrangement uses TRBV7-9 and TRBJ2-1; 8 nucleotides line up with TRBD1. The CDR3 nucleotides are TGTGCCAGCAGCGGGCCCGGGACAGGTTACAATGAGCAGTTCTTC. It is translated as CASSGPGTGYNEQFF.